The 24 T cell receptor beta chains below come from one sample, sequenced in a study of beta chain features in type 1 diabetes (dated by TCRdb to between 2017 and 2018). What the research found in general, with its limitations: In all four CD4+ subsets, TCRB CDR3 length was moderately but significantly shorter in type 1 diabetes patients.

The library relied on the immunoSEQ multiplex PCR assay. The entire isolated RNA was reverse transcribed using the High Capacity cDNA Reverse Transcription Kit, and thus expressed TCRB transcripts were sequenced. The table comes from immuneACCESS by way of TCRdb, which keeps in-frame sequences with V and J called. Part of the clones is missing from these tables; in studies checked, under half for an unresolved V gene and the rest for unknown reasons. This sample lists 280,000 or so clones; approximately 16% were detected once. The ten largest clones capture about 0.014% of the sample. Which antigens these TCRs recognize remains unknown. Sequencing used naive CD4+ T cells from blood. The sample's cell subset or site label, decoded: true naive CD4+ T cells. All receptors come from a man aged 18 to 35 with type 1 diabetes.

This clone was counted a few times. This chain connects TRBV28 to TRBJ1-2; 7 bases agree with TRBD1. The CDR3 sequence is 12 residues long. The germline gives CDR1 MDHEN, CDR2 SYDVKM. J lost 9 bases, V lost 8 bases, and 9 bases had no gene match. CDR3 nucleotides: TGTGCCAGCTCTCCAACAGGGGACCGCTACACCTTC. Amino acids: CASSPTGDRYTF.

CDR3 sequence: CASSARGLTYEQYF. The DNA of the CDR3 is TGTGCCAGTAGCGCGCGGGGCCTTACCTACGAGCAGTACTTC. This chain links TRBV19 with TRBJ2-7; tentatively, D is TRBD2 (6 bases). The CDR3 length is 14 residues. The V and J ends lost 6 bases and 2 bases respectively, with 14 bases between them. The V gene's germline CDR1 is LNHDA and CDR2 SQIVND (reference sequence).

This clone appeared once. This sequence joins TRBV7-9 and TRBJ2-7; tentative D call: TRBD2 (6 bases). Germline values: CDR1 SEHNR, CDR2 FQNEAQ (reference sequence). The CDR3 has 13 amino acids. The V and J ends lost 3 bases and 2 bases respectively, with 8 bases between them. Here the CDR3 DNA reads TGTGCCAGCAGCTTTGGGACTCCCTACGAGCAGTACTTC. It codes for CASSFGTPYEQYF.

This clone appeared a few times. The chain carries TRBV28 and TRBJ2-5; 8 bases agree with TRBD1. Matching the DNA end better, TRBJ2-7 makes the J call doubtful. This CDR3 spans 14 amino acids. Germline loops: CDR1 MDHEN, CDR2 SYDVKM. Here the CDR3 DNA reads TGTGCCAGCAGCCCTGGGACAGGAGCCTACGAGCAGTACTTC. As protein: CASSPGTGAYEQYF.

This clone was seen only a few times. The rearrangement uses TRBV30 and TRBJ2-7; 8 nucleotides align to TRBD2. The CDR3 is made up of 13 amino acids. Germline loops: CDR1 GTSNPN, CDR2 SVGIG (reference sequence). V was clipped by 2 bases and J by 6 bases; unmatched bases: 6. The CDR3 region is CAWSRGLDGEQYF. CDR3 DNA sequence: TGTGCCTGGAGTCGGGGACTAGATGGCGAGCAGTACTTC.

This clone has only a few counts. This chain's CDR3 is CASSIDRRSTEAFF. For the CDR3, the DNA is TGTGCCAGCAGTATCGACAGGCGGAGCACTGAAGCTTTCTTT. The gene calls are TRBV25-1 and TRBJ1-1; tentative D call: TRBD1 (6 bases). CDR1 and CDR2 (germline): MGHDK, SYGVNS. V lost 5 bases and J lost 4, with 14 bases in between. The CDR3 is made up of 14 amino acids.

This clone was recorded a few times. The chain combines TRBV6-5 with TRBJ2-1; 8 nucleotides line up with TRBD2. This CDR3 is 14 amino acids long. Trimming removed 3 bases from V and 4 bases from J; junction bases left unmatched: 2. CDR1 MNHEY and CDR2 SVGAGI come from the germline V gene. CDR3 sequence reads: CASSYSGVYNEQFF. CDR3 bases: TGTGCCAGCAGTTATAGCGGGGTGTACAATGAGCAGTTCTTC.

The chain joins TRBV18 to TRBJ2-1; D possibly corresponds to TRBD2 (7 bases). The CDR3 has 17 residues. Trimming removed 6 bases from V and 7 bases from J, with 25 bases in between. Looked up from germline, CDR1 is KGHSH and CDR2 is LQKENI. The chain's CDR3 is CASSLTWAGASMNEQFF. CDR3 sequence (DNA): TGTGCCAGCTCTCTAACCTGGGCGGGGGCGTCTATGAATGAGCAGTTCTTC.

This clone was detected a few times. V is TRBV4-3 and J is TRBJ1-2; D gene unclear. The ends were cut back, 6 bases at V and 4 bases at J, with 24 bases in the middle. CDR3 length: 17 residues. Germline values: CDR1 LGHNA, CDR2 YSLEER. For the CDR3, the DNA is TGCGCCAGCAGGTCAGGAAGGCAGTTCATTCTTTTCTATGGCTACACCTTC. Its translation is CASRSGRQFILFYGYTF.

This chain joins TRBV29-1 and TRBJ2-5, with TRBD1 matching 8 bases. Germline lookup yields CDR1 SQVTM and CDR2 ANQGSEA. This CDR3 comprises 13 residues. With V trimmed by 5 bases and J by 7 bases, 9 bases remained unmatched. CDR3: CSVPRTGRGTQYF. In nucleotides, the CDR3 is TGCAGCGTTCCCCGGACAGGGCGAGGGACCCAGTACTTC.

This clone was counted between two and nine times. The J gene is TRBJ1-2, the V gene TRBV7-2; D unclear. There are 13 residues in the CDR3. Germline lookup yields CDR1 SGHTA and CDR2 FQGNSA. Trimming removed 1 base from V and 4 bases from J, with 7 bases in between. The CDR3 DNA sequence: TGTGCCAGCAGCTTAGGGCAGTTCTATGGCTACACCTTC. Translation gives CASSLGQFYGYTF.

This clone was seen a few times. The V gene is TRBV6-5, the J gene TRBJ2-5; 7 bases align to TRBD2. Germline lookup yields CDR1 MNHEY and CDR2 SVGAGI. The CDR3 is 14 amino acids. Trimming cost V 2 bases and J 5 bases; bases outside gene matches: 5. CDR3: CASSYGGGWETQYF. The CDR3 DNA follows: TGTGCCAGCAGTTACGGCGGGGGTTGGGAGACCCAGTACTTC.

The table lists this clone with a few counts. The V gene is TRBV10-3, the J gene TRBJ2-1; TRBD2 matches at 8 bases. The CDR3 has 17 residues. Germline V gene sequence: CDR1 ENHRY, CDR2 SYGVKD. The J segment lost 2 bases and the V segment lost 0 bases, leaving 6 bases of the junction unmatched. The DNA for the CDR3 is TGTGCCATCAGTGAGTCGAAGAGCGGGGGCACCTACAATGAGCAGTTCTTC. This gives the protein CAISESKSGGTYNEQFF.

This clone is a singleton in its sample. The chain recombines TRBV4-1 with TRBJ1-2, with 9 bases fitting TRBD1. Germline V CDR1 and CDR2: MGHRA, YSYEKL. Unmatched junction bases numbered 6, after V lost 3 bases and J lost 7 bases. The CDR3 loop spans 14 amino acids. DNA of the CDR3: TGCGCCAGCAGCCAGGGGACAGGGCTTAGTGGCTACACCTTC. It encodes CASSQGTGLSGYTF.

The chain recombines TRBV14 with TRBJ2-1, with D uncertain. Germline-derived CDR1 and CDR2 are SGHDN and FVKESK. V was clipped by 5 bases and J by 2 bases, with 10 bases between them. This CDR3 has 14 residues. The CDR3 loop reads CASSKRPTYNEQFF. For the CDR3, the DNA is TGTGCCAGCAGCAAACGCCCTACCTACAATGAGCAGTTCTTC.

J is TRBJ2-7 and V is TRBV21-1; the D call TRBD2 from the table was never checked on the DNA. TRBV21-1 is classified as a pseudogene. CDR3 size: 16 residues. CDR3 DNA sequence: TGTGCCAGCAGCCAACCCCAGCGGGATCCTCGCTACGAGCAGTACTTC. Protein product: CASSQPQRDPRYEQYF.

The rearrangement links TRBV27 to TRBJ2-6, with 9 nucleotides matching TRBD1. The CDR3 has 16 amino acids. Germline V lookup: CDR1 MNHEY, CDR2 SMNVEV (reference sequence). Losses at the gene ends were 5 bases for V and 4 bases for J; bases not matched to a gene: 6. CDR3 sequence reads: CASSPRTGAGANVLTF. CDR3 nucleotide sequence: TGTGCCAGCAGTCCTCGGACAGGGGCCGGGGCCAACGTCCTGACTTTC.

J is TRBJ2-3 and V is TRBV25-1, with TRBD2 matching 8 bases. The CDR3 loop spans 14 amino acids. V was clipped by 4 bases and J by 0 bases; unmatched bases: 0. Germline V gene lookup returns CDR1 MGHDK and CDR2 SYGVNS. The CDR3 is CASSVAGSTDTQYF. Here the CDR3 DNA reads TGTGCCAGCAGTGTAGCGGGGAGCACAGATACGCAGTATTTT.

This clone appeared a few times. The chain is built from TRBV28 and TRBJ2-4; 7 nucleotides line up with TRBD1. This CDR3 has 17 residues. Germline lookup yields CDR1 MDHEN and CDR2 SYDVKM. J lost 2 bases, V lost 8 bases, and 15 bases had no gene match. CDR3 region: CASETIAGGKTKNIQYF. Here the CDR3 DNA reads TGTGCCAGCGAAACGATCGCAGGGGGAAAGACCAAAAACATTCAGTACTTC. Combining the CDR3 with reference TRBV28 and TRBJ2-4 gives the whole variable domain DVKVTQSSRYLVKRTGEKVFLECVQDMDHENMFWYRQDPGLGLRLIYFSYDVKMKEKGDIPEGYSVSREKKERFSLILESASTNQTSMYLCASETIAGGKTKNIQYFGAGTRLSVL.

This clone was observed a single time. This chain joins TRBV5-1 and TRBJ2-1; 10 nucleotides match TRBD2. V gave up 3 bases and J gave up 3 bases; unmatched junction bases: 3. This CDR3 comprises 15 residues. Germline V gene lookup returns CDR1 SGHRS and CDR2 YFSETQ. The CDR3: CASSYGLADYNEQFF. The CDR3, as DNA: TGCGCCAGCAGCTATGGACTAGCGGACTACAATGAGCAGTTCTTC.

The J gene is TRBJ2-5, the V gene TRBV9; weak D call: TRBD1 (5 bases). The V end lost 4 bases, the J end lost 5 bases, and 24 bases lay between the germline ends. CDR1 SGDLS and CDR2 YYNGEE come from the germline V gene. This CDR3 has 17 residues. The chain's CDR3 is CASSPRSREAFGETQYF. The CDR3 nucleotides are TGTGCCAGCAGCCCCCGGAGCAGGGAAGCGTTTGGGGAGACCCAGTACTTC.

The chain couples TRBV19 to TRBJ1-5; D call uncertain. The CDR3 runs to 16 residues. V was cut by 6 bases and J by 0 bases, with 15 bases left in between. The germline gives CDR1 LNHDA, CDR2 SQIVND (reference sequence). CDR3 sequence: CASSFSTVHSNQPQHF. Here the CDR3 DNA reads TGTGCCAGTAGCTTCTCAACAGTCCATAGCAATCAGCCCCAGCATTTT.

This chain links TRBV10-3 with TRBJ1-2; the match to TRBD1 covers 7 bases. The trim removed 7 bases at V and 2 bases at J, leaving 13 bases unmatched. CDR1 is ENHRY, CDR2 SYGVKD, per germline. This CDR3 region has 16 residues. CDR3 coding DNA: TGTGCCATCATCGACAGGGAAGGGGCCTCAAACTATGGCTACACCTTC. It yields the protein CAIIDREGASNYGYTF.

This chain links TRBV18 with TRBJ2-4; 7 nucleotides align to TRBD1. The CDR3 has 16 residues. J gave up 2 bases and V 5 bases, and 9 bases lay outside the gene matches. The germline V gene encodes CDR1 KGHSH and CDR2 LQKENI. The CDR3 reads CASSNKNRGTKNIQYF. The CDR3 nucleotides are TGTGCCAGCTCAAACAAAAACAGGGGAACCAAAAACATTCAGTACTTC.